This T cell receptor beta chain was sequenced in a study of radiotherapy plus CTLA-4 blockade in lung cancer. Study details: Overall, about 19% of patients showed an objective response, while about 31% attained disease control. Study-level results: Radiotherapy with ipilimumab was followed by blood expansion of tumor-derived clones.

Treatment of patients with chemo-refractory metastatic non-small-cell lung cancer consisted of focal radiation plus CTLA-4 blockade with ipilimumab. V dropped 6 bases and J dropped 5; count of bases not matched to a gene: 12. The CDR3 has 15 residues. Germline V gene data show CDR1 as MNHEY and CDR2 as SVGAGI. The table came from immunoSEQ multiplex PCR; TCRdb's copy has only in-frame clones and leaves some out. The sample carries 65,000 to 90,000 clones, roughly 91% recorded once. With respect to this clone: Its antigen remains unknown.

This sample comprised peripheral blood, obtained from a patient treated with radiotherapy plus ipilimumab. The chain carries TRBV6-5 and TRBJ2-5, with 7 bases matching TRBD1. This TCR came from a human donor with non-small cell lung cancer that progressed on radiotherapy plus ipilimumab. CDR3 region: CASSDRWQGVETQYF. The CDR3 DNA follows: TGTGCCAGCAGCGACCGGTGGCAGGGGGTCGAGACCCAGTACTTC.